Below, 27 T cell receptor beta chains from the same sample are listed, as sequenced in a study of cytomegalovirus exposure and HLA in healthy donors. This PCR relied on a set of 60 Vbeta primers and 13 Jbeta primers. Using immunoSEQ multiplex PCR, the repertoire was profiled, and TCRdb retains in-frame clones only, with some absent. The table has about 82,000 clones, approximately 79% seen once. Sequencing was performed on PBMCs. These receptors all come from a human donor in good health.

The rearrangement uses TRBV4-3 and TRBJ1-1; the D is unclear. This CDR3 is built from 15 residues. The V gene's germline CDR1 is LGHNA and CDR2 YSLEER. With 2 bases removed from V and 5 bases from J, the gap between germline ends came to 15 bases. CDR3 sequence: CASSQREAAGTEAFF. The CDR3 coding sequence is TGCGCCAGCAGCCAACGCGAGGCGGCGGGGACTGAAGCTTTCTTT.

This clone came up once. The CDR3 sequence: CASSLAGANGYTF. CDR3 coding DNA: TGTGCCAGCAGCTTAGCAGGGGCCAATGGCTACACCTTC. V usage is TRBV7-9 and J usage is TRBJ1-2; D is perhaps TRBD1 (5 bases). The V end was cut by 0 bases, the J end by 6 bases, with 8 bases between. The CDR3 consists of 13 residues. Per the germline V gene, CDR1 is SEHNR and CDR2 is FQNEAQ (reference sequence).

This sequence joins TRBV4-3 and TRBJ2-6; D perhaps matches TRBD1 (6 bases). CDR1 and CDR2 (germline): LGHNA, YSLEER. Trimming cost V 0 bases and J 2 bases, with 14 bases left between them. The CDR3 sequence is 18 residues long. DNA of the CDR3: TGCGCCAGCAGCCAAGAGGGGGCAGGGTACCCTGGGGCCAACGTCCTGACTTTC. This translates into CASSQEGAGYPGANVLTF.

This chain links TRBV15 with TRBJ2-1; the match to TRBD1 covers 7 bases. V was clipped by 1 base and J by 5 bases; unmatched bases: 2. The germline CDR1 and CDR2 sequences are LNHNV and YYDKDF (reference sequence). The CDR3 has 14 residues. This CDR3 is CATSRGQGDNEQFF. CDR3 bases: TGTGCCACCAGCAGAGGACAGGGAGACAATGAGCAGTTCTTC.

This clone has a single count. The V call is TRBV10-1, the J call TRBJ1-1, with TRBD1 matching over 10 bases. In germline, CDR1 is WNHNN, CDR2 SYGVQD (reference sequence). This CDR3 is built from 15 residues. V was clipped by 2 bases and J by 3 bases; unmatched bases: 3. The DNA of the CDR3 is TGCGCCAGCAGTGAGGGGACAGGGGTGGACACTGAAGCTTTCTTT. It encodes CASSEGTGVDTEAFF.

The chain recombines TRBV7-2 with TRBJ1-2; TRBD1 matches at 8 bases. The V gene end was trimmed by 4 bases and the J gene end by 2 bases; junction bases not matched to a gene: 9. The CDR3 contains 16 residues. Germline assignment: CDR1 SGHTA and CDR2 FQGNSA. CDR3 DNA sequence: TGTGCCAGCAGCTCTTCCCTTGGGACAGGAAACTATGGCTACACCTTC. Its translation is CASSSSLGTGNYGYTF.

The J gene is TRBJ1-1, the V gene TRBV19, with D unclear. Germline V gene lookup returns CDR1 LNHDA and CDR2 SQIVND (reference sequence). This CDR3 spans 13 amino acids. V was trimmed by 6 bases and J by 1 base, leaving 9 bases between them. This CDR3 is CASRPPGNTEAFF. The CDR3 region has the DNA TGTGCCAGTAGACCTCCGGGGAACACTGAAGCTTTCTTT.

A few counts support this clone. V usage is TRBV27 and J usage is TRBJ1-5; D is unresolved. Trimming took 1 base from V and 0 from J, leaving 7 bases between them. Per the germline V gene, CDR1 is MNHEY and CDR2 is SMNVEV (reference sequence). The CDR3 consists of 15 residues. The chain's CDR3 is CASSLYGISNQPQHF. The CDR3 DNA reads as TGTGCCAGCAGTTTATACGGGATTAGCAATCAGCCCCAGCATTTT.

There are a few counts of this clone. The chain links TRBV19 to TRBJ1-1; 7 nucleotides agree with TRBD1. There are 17 residues in the CDR3. CDR1 is LNHDA, CDR2 SQIVND, per germline (reference sequence). Germline trimming cut 6 bases from V and 0 bases from J; bases unmatched to any gene: 13. CDR3 DNA: TGTGCCAGTAGCGACAGGGCCTGGCCCCTCATGAACACTGAAGCTTTCTTT. This translates into CASSDRAWPLMNTEAFF. Supplemented by reference TRBV19 and TRBJ1-1, the full variable domain reads DGGITQSPKYLFRKEGQNVTLSCEQNLNHDAMYWYRQDPGQGLRLIYYSQIVNDFQKGDIAEGYSVSREKKESFPLTVTSAQKNPTAFYLCASSDRAWPLMNTEAFFGQGTRLTVV.

There are a few counts of this clone. The chain is built from TRBV5-1 and TRBJ1-1, with 8 nucleotides matching TRBD1. V was clipped by 0 bases and J by 7 bases; unmatched bases: 8. CDR3 size: 15 residues. CDR1 is SGHRS and CDR2 is YFSETQ in the germline V gene. The CDR3 DNA follows: TGCGCCAGCAGCTTGGACCCACAGGGGGTGGTTGAAGCTTTCTTT. Its translation is CASSLDPQGVVEAFF.

The chain links TRBV25-1 to TRBJ2-5, with D possibly being TRBD1 (6 bases). The length of the CDR3 is 13 residues. The V gene's germline CDR1 is MGHDK and CDR2 SYGVNS. V lost 6 bases and J 0 bases, leaving 8 bases between the germline ends. DNA for the CDR3: TGTGCCAGCAGGGGGACAAACCAAGAGACCCAGTACTTC. Its translation is CASRGTNQETQYF.

The J gene is TRBJ1-4, the V gene TRBV2; the D gene is possibly TRBD1 (5 bases). The CDR3 is made up of 13 amino acids. Germline CDR1 and CDR2: SNHLY and FYNNEI. Trimming shortened V by 7 bases and J by 7 bases, and 13 bases separated the two germline ends. Written as DNA, the CDR3 is TGTGCCAGCAAGCAGGGTCTAGTTGAAAAACTGTTTTTT. This encodes CASKQGLVEKLFF. Combining the CDR3 with reference TRBV2 and TRBJ1-4 gives the whole variable domain EPEVTQTPSHQVTQMGQEVILRCVPISNHLYFYWYRQILGQKVEFLVSFYNNEISEKSEIFDDQFSVERPDGSNFTLKIRSTKLEDSAMYFCASKQGLVEKLFFGSGTQLSVL.

To note about this clone: At one end the junction does not follow the germline gene, possibly because of a read error. CDR3 residues: CASRGQPMGYGYPF. For the CDR3, the DNA is TGTGCCAGCAGGGGACAGCCCATGGGCTATGGCTACCCCTTC. The V and J genes are TRBV6-5 and TRBJ1-2, with 7 bases lining up with TRBD1. Germline V gene lookup returns CDR1 MNHEY and CDR2 SVGAGI. CDR3 size: 14 residues.

The chain carries TRBV6-6 and TRBJ2-3; TRBD2 aligns across 8 bases. The CDR3 contains 16 residues. Per germline, CDR1 MNHNY and CDR2 SVGAGI (reference sequence). V trimming: 2 bases; J trimming: 0 bases; junction bases outside the gene matches: 4. Written as DNA, the CDR3 is TGTGCCAGCAGTTACGGCCTAGCGGGTAGCACAGATACGCAGTATTTT. Translated: CASSYGLAGSTDTQYF.

The V call is TRBV9, the J call TRBJ2-3; D not certain. The CDR3 is made up of 15 amino acids. CDR1 and CDR2 (germline): SGDLS, YYNGEE. Trimming shortened V by 0 bases and J by 5 bases, and 13 bases separated the two germline ends. The DNA for the CDR3 is TGTGCCAGCAGCGTAGCGCCCCAGGCTGAAGATACGCAGTATTTT. Residues: CASSVAPQAEDTQYF.

This clone has only one observation. The V gene is TRBV5-1, the J gene TRBJ1-6; D uncertain. The CDR3 length is 15 residues. V lost 0 bases, J lost 8 bases, and 12 bases lay in between. Germline V gene lookup returns CDR1 SGHRS and CDR2 YFSETQ. CDR3 coding DNA: TGCGCCAGCAGCTTGGGACGGACTGGCTATTCACCCCTCCACTTT. Translating gives CASSLGRTGYSPLHF.

The V gene is TRBV18, the J gene TRBJ1-6; 7 bases are a match to TRBD1. This CDR3 region has 15 residues. Germline V gene sequence: CDR1 KGHSH, CDR2 LQKENI. With V trimmed by 5 bases and J by 5 bases, 6 bases remained unmatched. For the CDR3, the DNA is TGTGCCAGCTCAACGACAGGGAGGAATAATTCACCCCTCCACTTT. Translated, it gives CASSTTGRNNSPLHF.

This rearrangement joins TRBV2 to TRBJ1-1; TRBD1 might be the D (5 bases). Germline CDR1 reads SNHLY; CDR2 reads FYNNEI. The CDR3 has 16 amino acids. Trimming took 6 bases from V and 1 from J, leaving 18 bases between them. CDR3 in amino acids: CASRGGSGLRNTEAFF. CDR3 nucleotide sequence: TGTGCCAGCAGGGGGGGATCAGGGCTAAGGAACACTGAAGCTTTCTTT.

The chain uses TRBV4-3 and TRBJ2-4; 13 positions match TRBD2. The CDR3 has 19 amino acids. Germline-derived CDR1 and CDR2 are LGHNA and YSLEER. The V gene end was trimmed by 3 bases and the J gene end by 4 bases; junction bases not matched to a gene: 12. The CDR3 DNA is TGCGCCAGCAGCCAGGGGCAAGGGACTAGCGGGGACCTAAAAAACATTCAGTACTTC. Residues: CASSQGQGTSGDLKNIQYF.

V and J are TRBV29-1 and TRBJ2-1; D is possibly TRBD1 (6 bases). The CDR3 is 15 residues long. V lost 3 bases and J 2 bases, leaving 14 bases between the germline ends. Germline V CDR1 and CDR2: SQVTM, ANQGSEA. CDR3 sequence (DNA): TGCAGCGTTGAGGCCGAACAGGGCCCCTACAATGAGCAGTTCTTC. Amino acids: CSVEAEQGPYNEQFF.

The chain uses TRBV6-5 and TRBJ2-7; 7 bases agree with TRBD1. Germline V gene data show CDR1 as MNHEY and CDR2 as SVGAGI. The CDR3 consists of 15 residues. Losses at the gene ends were 3 bases for V and 1 base for J; bases not matched to a gene: 6. The CDR3 here is CASSYSTGSSYEQYF. CDR3 coding DNA: TGTGCCAGCAGTTATTCGACAGGGAGTTCCTACGAGCAGTACTTC.

The chain joins TRBV5-1 to TRBJ2-3, with TRBD2 matching 12 bases. The germline CDR1 and CDR2 sequences are SGHRS and YFSETQ. The CDR3 extends over 17 amino acids. The V and J ends lost 5 bases and 0 bases, in that order; junction bases with no gene match: 7. The CDR3: CASSQGTSGHSTDTQYF. CDR3 coding DNA: TGCGCCAGCAGTCAAGGGACTAGCGGGCACAGCACAGATACGCAGTATTTT.

The CDR3 loop is CATSRERGYEQYF. The CDR3 DNA is TGTGCCACCAGCAGAGAGCGGGGGTACGAGCAGTACTTC. This rearrangement joins TRBV15 to TRBJ2-7, with 7 bases that match TRBD2. The CDR3 is made up of 13 amino acids. The trim removed 0 bases at V and 4 bases at J, leaving 0 bases unmatched. Germline V gene data show CDR1 as LNHNV and CDR2 as YYDKDF (reference sequence).

The chain links TRBV18 to TRBJ2-5, with D unclear. V was clipped by 1 base and J by 2 bases, with 5 bases between them. CDR3 length: 13 amino acids. Germline CDR1 reads KGHSH; CDR2 reads LQKENI. This CDR3 is CASSPLRQETQYF. DNA of the CDR3: TGTGCCAGCTCACCACTCAGACAAGAGACCCAGTACTTC.

This sequence joins TRBV5-1 and TRBJ2-7, with TRBD2 matching 11 bases. The CDR3 sequence is 16 residues long. Germline V gene sequence: CDR1 SGHRS, CDR2 YFSETQ. Trimming cost V 3 bases and J 4 bases; bases outside gene matches: 9. The CDR3 loop reads CASSYFSGGAFYEQYF. The CDR3 nucleotides read TGCGCCAGCAGCTATTTTAGCGGGGGGGCCTTTTACGAGCAGTACTTC. The full variable domain, with the rest looked up from reference TRBV5-1 and TRBJ2-7, is KAGVTQTPRYLIKTRGQQVTLSCSPISGHRSVSWYQQTPGQGLQFLFEYFSETQRNKGNFPGRFSGRQFSNSRSEMNVSTLELGDSALYLCASSYFSGGAFYEQYFGPGTRLTVT.

The chain links TRBV5-1 to TRBJ2-3; a weak D match, TRBD2 (5 bases). V dropped 4 bases and J dropped 0 bases, with 12 bases sitting between them. Germline V gene lookup returns CDR1 SGHRS and CDR2 YFSETQ. The CDR3 extends over 15 amino acids. The DNA of the CDR3 is TGCGCCAGCAGCCCCGGAGCGGTGAGCACAGATACGCAGTATTTT. The encoded protein is CASSPGAVSTDTQYF.

This clone was picked up a small number of times. This chain joins TRBV5-1 and TRBJ1-3; tentatively, D is TRBD1 (5 bases). CDR3 length: 15 amino acids. V was pared by 6 bases and J by 0 bases, with 13 bases between. Germline V gene data show CDR1 as SGHRS and CDR2 as YFSETQ. The CDR3 loop reads CASNPGMSSGNTIYF. The CDR3 DNA is TGCGCCAGCAACCCAGGGATGAGCTCTGGAAACACCATATATTTT.